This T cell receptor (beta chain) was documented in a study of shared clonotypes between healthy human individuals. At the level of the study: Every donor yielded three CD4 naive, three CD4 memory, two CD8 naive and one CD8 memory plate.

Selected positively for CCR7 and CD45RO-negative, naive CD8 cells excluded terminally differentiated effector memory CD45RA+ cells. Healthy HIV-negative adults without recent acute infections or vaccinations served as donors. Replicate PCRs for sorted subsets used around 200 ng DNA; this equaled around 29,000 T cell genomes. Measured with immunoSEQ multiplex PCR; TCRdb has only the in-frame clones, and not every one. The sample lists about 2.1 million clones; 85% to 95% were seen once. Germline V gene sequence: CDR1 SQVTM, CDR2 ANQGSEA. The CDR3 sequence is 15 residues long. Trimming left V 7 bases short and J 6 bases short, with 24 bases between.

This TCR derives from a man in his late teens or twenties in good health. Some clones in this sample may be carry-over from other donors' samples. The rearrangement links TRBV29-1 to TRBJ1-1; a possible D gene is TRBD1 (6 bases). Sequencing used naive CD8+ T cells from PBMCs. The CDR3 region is CSAQPRGTRIAEAFF. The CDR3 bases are TGCAGCGCCCAGCCCAGGGGCACCCGGATAGCTGAAGCTTTCTTT.